The next 19 T cell receptor beta chains were all read from a single sample in a study of T cell responses to AZD1222 COVID-19 vaccine. Sequencing was performed with immunoSEQ multiplex PCR; in TCRdb, only in-frame clones are kept and a portion is missing. Of approximately 100,000 clones detected, 90% appear once; the ten largest clones hold approximately 8.2%. This material consisted of peripheral blood, taken 28 days after the second AZD1222 dose. The origin of the receptors is an adult who received the AZD1222 COVID-19 vaccine.

Only one count was recorded for this clone. V usage is TRBV7-9 and J usage is TRBJ2-7, with D unresolved. Trimming took off 1 base at V and 4 bases at J, with 5 bases between the two ends. Germline assignment: CDR1 SEHNR and CDR2 FQNEAQ (reference sequence). CDR3 size: 12 residues. The CDR3 is CASSLGVYEQYF. CDR3 nucleotide sequence: TGTGCCAGCAGCTTAGGTGTTTACGAGCAGTACTTC.

The rearrangement joins TRBV7-3 to TRBJ2-3; D is perhaps TRBD1 or TRBD2 (6 bases each). The CDR3 contains 16 residues. Trimming left V 4 bases short and J 3 bases short, with 17 bases between. Per the germline V gene, CDR1 is SGHTA and CDR2 is FQGTGA. CDR3 nucleotides: TGTGCCAGCAGCTCCCTAGCCGGGGGCGGAACAGATACGCAGTATTTT. Translation: CASSSLAGGGTDTQYF.

This rearrangement joins TRBV4-3 to TRBJ2-3, with 14 positions matching TRBD2. V dropped 1 base and J dropped 6; count of bases not matched to a gene: 9. Germline assignment: CDR1 LGHNA and CDR2 YSLEER. This CDR3 is built from 18 residues. The CDR3, as DNA: TGCGCCAGCAGCCAAGGCCTGACTAGCGGGGGGGCAGTTGATACGCAGTATTTT. Translation gives CASSQGLTSGGAVDTQYF.

The chain links TRBV30 to TRBJ2-2; 10 bases map to TRBD2. Germline V gene sequence: CDR1 GTSNPN, CDR2 SVGIG (reference sequence). Trimming took 7 bases from V and 5 from J; bases not matched to a gene: 4. The CDR3 is 13 amino acids. CDR3 nucleotide sequence: TGTGCCTTACCGGGACTAGCGACCGGGGAGCTGTTTTTT. It translates to CALPGLATGELFF.

This sequence joins TRBV5-6 and TRBJ2-3, with D perhaps matching TRBD1 (5 bases). The ends were cut back, 6 bases at V and 0 bases at J, with 8 bases in the middle. Germline V gives CDR1 SGHDT, CDR2 YYEEEE. The CDR3 is 13 amino acids. The CDR3, as DNA: TGTGCCAGCACTTCAGGGAGCACAGATACGCAGTATTTT. Translated, it gives CASTSGSTDTQYF.

The chain uses TRBV5-4 and TRBJ2-7, with TRBD2 identical over 9 bases. This CDR3 spans 15 amino acids. In germline, CDR1 is SGHNT, CDR2 YYREEE (reference sequence). The V gene end was trimmed by 7 bases and the J gene end by 6 bases; junction bases not matched to a gene: 14. The CDR3 DNA reads TGTGCCAGCCAGCTAGCGGGAAGTGTTGCGGGCGAGCAGTACTTC. It yields the protein CASQLAGSVAGEQYF.

This sequence joins TRBV7-2 and TRBJ2-5; D gene ambiguous. Per the germline V gene, CDR1 is SGHTA and CDR2 is FQGNSA. Trimming shortened V by 6 bases and J by 3 bases, and 5 bases separated the two germline ends. The CDR3 sequence is 11 residues long. The CDR3 DNA follows: TGTGCCAGCAGTCGGGAAGAGACCCAGTACTTC. It translates to CASSREETQYF.

The rearrangement links TRBV7-3 to TRBJ2-1; 8 nucleotides agree with TRBD2. CDR1 is SGHTA and CDR2 is FQGTGA in the germline V gene. The V segment lost 2 bases and the J segment 7 bases; nucleotides outside the gene matches: 1. The CDR3 loop spans 13 amino acids. CDR3 DNA sequence: TGTGCCAGCAGCTTACGGGAGGGGAATGAGCAGTTCTTC. Protein sequence: CASSLREGNEQFF.

The gene calls are TRBV4-1 and TRBJ2-7; D remains unclear. CDR1 is MGHRA and CDR2 is YSYEKL in the germline V gene. The CDR3 length is 13 residues. Trimming took 0 bases from V and 2 from J, leaving 5 bases between them. The CDR3 DNA is TGCGCCAGCAGCCAAGAGGGGACCTACGAGCAGTACTTC. It translates to CASSQEGTYEQYF.

The rearrangement uses TRBV29-1 and TRBJ1-1; 7 bases are shared with TRBD1. Losses at the gene ends were 3 bases for V and 3 bases for J; bases not matched to a gene: 13. The length of the CDR3 is 16 residues. Germline loops: CDR1 SQVTM, CDR2 ANQGSEA. CDR3 residues: CSVEGAGGSRDTEAFF. CDR3 sequence (DNA): TGCAGCGTTGAGGGGGCAGGGGGATCTCGGGACACTGAAGCTTTCTTT.

The V call is TRBV11-2, the J call TRBJ1-1; D call uncertain. The CDR3 is 14 amino acids. V was cut by 7 bases and J by 1 base, with 13 bases left in between. Germline values: CDR1 SGHAT, CDR2 FQNNGV. The CDR3 region has the DNA TGTGCCAGCACCCCGGGCAGTTGGAACACTGAAGCTTTCTTT. It specifies CASTPGSWNTEAFF. Filled out from reference TRBV11-2 and TRBJ1-1, the complete variable domain reads EAGVAQSPRYKIIEKRQSVAFWCNPISGHATLYWYQQILGQGPKLLIQFQNNGVVDDSQLPKDRFSAERLKGVDSTLKIQPAKLEDSAVYLCASTPGSWNTEAFFGQGTRLTVV.

The chain uses TRBV19 and TRBJ1-3; D gene unclear. V lost 6 bases to trimming and J lost 2 bases, with 2 bases between them. The CDR3 consists of 11 residues. Germline CDR1 and CDR2: LNHDA and SQIVND (reference sequence). The CDR3 loop is CASSPGNTIYF. The CDR3 region has the DNA TGTGCCAGTAGCCCTGGAAACACCATATATTTT.

This chain uses TRBV27 with TRBJ1-5; the D gene is possibly TRBD1 (6 bases). CDR1 is MNHEY, CDR2 SMNVEV, per germline (reference sequence). Trimming pared 6 bases from V and 4 bases from J, leaving 13 bases between. The CDR3 sequence is 14 residues long. CDR3 region: CASRPRQVNQPQHF. CDR3 DNA: TGTGCCAGCAGACCCAGACAGGTTAATCAGCCCCAGCATTTT.

The gene calls are TRBV21-1 and TRBJ2-7; whether TRBD1, the table's D call, matches the DNA was not checked. TRBV21-1 constitutes a pseudogene. The CDR3 totals 13 residues. The CDR3 spells CAGNGTDIYEQYF. Here the CDR3 DNA reads TGTGCCGGGAACGGGACAGATATCTACGAGCAGTACTTC.

The gene calls are TRBV9 and TRBJ2-1; D uncertain. CDR3 length equals 14 residues. Germline V gene lookup returns CDR1 SGDLS and CDR2 YYNGEE. V dropped 4 bases and J dropped 0 bases, with 8 bases sitting between them. The chain's CDR3 is CASSPWDSYNEQFF. The CDR3 DNA is TGTGCCAGCAGCCCTTGGGACTCCTACAATGAGCAGTTCTTC.

The chain uses TRBV6-6 and TRBJ1-2; 8 bases agree with TRBD1. Germline V gene data show CDR1 as MNHNY and CDR2 as SVGAGI (reference sequence). J was trimmed by 6 bases and V by 2 bases; bases with no gene match: 11. This CDR3 region has 16 residues. The CDR3 sequence is CASSYGAGGGFDGYTF. DNA of the CDR3: TGTGCCAGCAGTTACGGGGCAGGGGGCGGGTTTGATGGCTACACCTTC.

V usage is TRBV10-3 and J usage is TRBJ2-3; D possibly corresponds to TRBD2 (6 bases). Germline V CDR1 and CDR2: ENHRY, SYGVKD. The CDR3 length is 18 residues. V lost 2 bases and J 4 bases, leaving 22 bases between the germline ends. CDR3 nucleotides: TGTGCCATCAGTGAGGAAGGAACGGGACTCACCCGGCCAGATACGCAGTATTTT. It encodes CAISEEGTGLTRPDTQYF.

The J gene is TRBJ2-3, the V gene TRBV4-3, with 8 bases fitting TRBD1. CDR1 and CDR2 (germline): LGHNA, YSLEER. Trimming took 0 bases from V and 4 from J; bases not matched to a gene: 3. The CDR3 totals 15 residues. The CDR3 DNA sequence: TGCGCCAGCAGCCAAGACAGGGGGCGCCCAGATACGCAGTATTTT. Its protein product is CASSQDRGRPDTQYF.

The chain uses TRBV7-3 and TRBJ2-5; 9 bases map to TRBD2. Germline CDR1 reads SGHTA; CDR2 reads FQGTGA. There are 15 residues in the CDR3. The junction had 5 bases not matched to a gene; V was cut back by 5 bases and J by 1 base. CDR3: CASSTISGGQETQYF. In DNA form, the CDR3 reads TGTGCCAGCAGCACTATTAGCGGGGGCCAAGAGACCCAGTACTTC.